The 28 T cell receptor beta chains below were found in one sample sequenced in a study of cytomegalovirus exposure and HLA in healthy donors. A multiplex PCR was run with 60 Vbeta primers and 13 Jbeta primers. Data came from immunoSEQ multiplex PCR; TCRdb stores just in-frame clones and leaves some out. The sample lists some 170,000 clones, 75% occurring once. Sequencing was carried out using PBMCs. Receptors originate from a male donor in good health and CMV-seronegative.

This clone appeared a single time. The J gene is TRBJ2-7, the V gene TRBV30, with D possibly matching TRBD2 (5 bases). Trimming shortened V by 8 bases and J by 5 bases, and 16 bases separated the two germline ends. The germline V gene encodes CDR1 GTSNPN and CDR2 SVGIG (reference sequence). The CDR3 totals 12 residues. CDR3 loop: CARADSVHEQYF. The CDR3 coding sequence is TGTGCCCGCGCCGATAGCGTCCACGAGCAGTACTTC.

The chain combines TRBV18 with TRBJ2-3, with a weak D call TRBD2 (5 bases). Trimming cost V 3 bases and J 1 base, with 8 bases left between them. The germline V gene has CDR1 KGHSH and CDR2 LQKENI. CDR3 length: 14 amino acids. CDR3 coding DNA: TGTGCCAGCTCACCGTCAGCGGGCACAGATACGCAGTATTTT. Protein: CASSPSAGTDTQYF.

The V gene is TRBV28, the J gene TRBJ2-3, with 10 nucleotides matching TRBD2. The germline V gene has CDR1 MDHEN and CDR2 SYDVKM. Trimming took 1 base from V and 0 from J; bases not matched to a gene: 4. CDR3 length: 17 amino acids. The CDR3 is CASSLSASGGSTDTQYF. CDR3 sequence (DNA): TGTGCCAGCAGTTTATCGGCTAGCGGGGGTAGCACAGATACGCAGTATTTT. The variable domain in full, with the rest retrieved from reference TRBV28 and TRBJ2-3, is DVKVTQSSRYLVKRTGEKVFLECVQDMDHENMFWYRQDPGLGLRLIYFSYDVKMKEKGDIPEGYSVSREKKERFSLILESASTNQTSMYLCASSLSASGGSTDTQYFGPGTRLTVL.

The chain carries TRBV11-2 and TRBJ2-1; D perhaps matches TRBD2 (5 bases). CDR1 is SGHAT and CDR2 is FQNNGV in the germline V gene. The CDR3 runs 15 residues. With 6 bases removed from V and 5 bases from J, the gap between germline ends came to 17 bases. The CDR3 region has the DNA TGTGCCAGCAGGGTGAGATACGACGGGGACAATGAGCAGTTCTTC. This sequence encodes CASRVRYDGDNEQFF.

The chain joins TRBV14 to TRBJ1-4; D not resolved. V lost 5 bases and J 0 bases, leaving 4 bases between the germline ends. Germline V lookup: CDR1 SGHDN, CDR2 FVKESK. The CDR3 totals 13 residues. CDR3: CASSSSTNEKLFF. CDR3 coding DNA: TGTGCCAGCAGCTCGTCAACTAATGAAAAACTGTTTTTT. The whole variable domain, filled in from reference TRBV14 and TRBJ1-4, reads EAGVTQFPSHSVIEKGQTVTLRCDPISGHDNLYWYRRVMGKEIKFLLHFVKESKQDESGMPNNRFLAERTGGTYSTLKVQPAELEDSGVYFCASSSSTNEKLFFGSGTQLSVL.

V usage is TRBV9 and J usage is TRBJ2-7, with D hard to call. The CDR3 extends over 14 amino acids. Germline assignment: CDR1 SGDLS and CDR2 YYNGEE. Trimming pared 4 bases from V and 0 bases from J, leaving 11 bases between. CDR3 region: CASSPQVSSYEQYF. For the CDR3, the DNA is TGTGCCAGCAGCCCCCAGGTTAGCTCCTACGAGCAGTACTTC.

The chain recombines TRBV6-5 with TRBJ2-7, with TRBD1 identical over 7 bases. The CDR3 has 14 amino acids. Germline assignment: CDR1 MNHEY and CDR2 SVGAGI. J lost 3 bases, V lost 3 bases, and 5 bases had no gene match. The CDR3 bases are TGTGCCAGCAGTTATTTTCGGACAGGCTACGAGCAGTACTTC. Translating gives CASSYFRTGYEQYF.

The V gene is TRBV28, the J gene TRBJ1-5, with 7 nucleotides matching TRBD1. Germline V CDR1 and CDR2: MDHEN, SYDVKM. V shed 2 bases, J shed 2 bases, and the junction held 6 bases outside the gene matches. There are 16 residues in the CDR3. This chain's CDR3 is CASSLGTAGGNQPQHF. The DNA for the CDR3 is TGTGCCAGCAGTTTAGGGACAGCGGGGGGCAATCAGCCCCAGCATTTT.

This chain links TRBV28 with TRBJ1-1; no reliable D call. Trimming cost V 8 bases and J 10 bases, with 20 bases left between them. Germline values: CDR1 MDHEN, CDR2 SYDVKM. The CDR3 is 13 residues long. For the CDR3, the DNA is TGTGCCAGCTCCTCCTACCTCACGCAGGTAGCTTTCTTT. It codes for CASSSYLTQVAFF.

There are a few counts of this clone. The J gene is TRBJ2-1, the V gene TRBV4-3, with D perhaps matching TRBD1 (7 bases). Trimming pared 4 bases from V and 0 bases from J, leaving 16 bases between. The CDR3 spans 17 residues. Germline V lookup: CDR1 LGHNA, CDR2 YSLEER. The CDR3 nucleotides read TGCGCCAGCAGCCGGACGGGGGACAGAAGCTCCTACAATGAGCAGTTCTTC. Translation: CASSRTGDRSSYNEQFF.

J is TRBJ2-7 and V is TRBV7-8; 9 nucleotides match TRBD2. The CDR3 has 15 residues. Losses at the gene ends were 4 bases for V and 3 bases for J; bases not matched to a gene: 7. CDR1 is SGHVS, CDR2 FQNEAQ, per germline. CDR3: CASSSRPTSGYEQYF. The CDR3 coding sequence is TGTGCCAGCAGCTCCAGACCGACTAGCGGCTACGAGCAGTACTTC.

The chain uses TRBV6-5 and TRBJ2-7, with D tentatively TRBD1 (5 bases). The CDR3 covers 15 residues. Trimming took off 3 bases at V and 2 bases at J, with 14 bases between the two ends. Germline values: CDR1 MNHEY, CDR2 SVGAGI. The CDR3 sequence: CASSYQGWNTYEQYF. Here the CDR3 DNA reads TGTGCCAGCAGTTATCAGGGATGGAATACCTACGAGCAGTACTTC.

This clone occurred once. The sample carries other DNA sequences with the same CDR3. This chain links TRBV6-5 with TRBJ1-5, with 7 bases matching TRBD1. Germline CDR1 and CDR2: MNHEY and SVGAGI. This CDR3 has 14 residues. V lost 6 bases to trimming and J lost 0 bases; unmatched junction nucleotides: 2. The DNA of the CDR3 is TGTGCCAGCAGACGGGACAGTAGCAATCAGCCCCAGCATTTT. It specifies CASRRDSSNQPQHF.

CDR3 in DNA: TGTGCCAGCAGCAGGGGAAGAAAAGGTGACACCATATATTTT. Its translation: CASSRGRKGDTIYF. The J gene is TRBJ1-3, the V gene TRBV11-2; D is possibly TRBD1 (5 bases). Germline CDR1 is SGHAT and CDR2 is FQNNGV. The CDR3 sequence is 14 residues long. V was cut by 5 bases and J by 8 bases, with 16 bases left in between.

This sequence joins TRBV7-6 and TRBJ2-1; 9 bases map to TRBD2. Trimming cost V 3 bases and J 1 base; bases outside gene matches: 7. The CDR3 extends over 17 amino acids. From germline, CDR1 is SGHVS and CDR2 FNYEAQ. This CDR3 reads CASSLGWAGGSYNEQFF. The CDR3 DNA sequence: TGTGCCAGCAGCTTGGGGTGGGCGGGAGGGTCCTACAATGAGCAGTTCTTC. The full variable domain, completed using reference TRBV7-6 and TRBJ2-1, is GAGVSQSPRYKVTKRGQDVALRCDPISGHVSLYWYRQALGQGPEFLTYFNYEAQQDKSGLPNDRFSAERPEGSISTLTIQRTEQRDSAMYRCASSLGWAGGSYNEQFFGPGTRLTVL.

The chain couples TRBV5-4 to TRBJ1-1, with D perhaps TRBD1 (5 bases). The V gene lost 6 bases and the J gene lost 1 base, with 10 bases spanning the gap. There are 13 residues in the CDR3. The germline V gene has CDR1 SGHNT and CDR2 YYREEE (reference sequence). CDR3 in amino acids: CASTQRGNTEAFF. CDR3 DNA sequence: TGTGCCAGCACCCAAAGGGGGAACACTGAAGCTTTCTTT.

V usage is TRBV28 and J usage is TRBJ2-3, with D perhaps matching TRBD1 (7 bases). Germline CDR1 MDHEN, CDR2 SYDVKM. The CDR3 runs to 13 residues. Trimming left V 10 bases short and J 1 base short, with 12 bases between. CDR3 region: CATGGGGTDTQYF. The CDR3 nucleotides are TGTGCCACCGGAGGGGGCGGCACAGATACGCAGTATTTT.

This clone appeared once. The chain joins TRBV6-5 to TRBJ1-2, with D perhaps TRBD1 (6 bases). The CDR3 totals 14 residues. V shed 4 bases and J shed 2 bases, with 11 bases lying between them. Germline V gene sequence: CDR1 MNHEY, CDR2 SVGAGI. The CDR3 DNA is TGTGCCAGCAGTTCTCCGGGACAAAACTATGGCTACACCTTC. Amino acids: CASSSPGQNYGYTF.

This chain uses TRBV10-3 with TRBJ2-1; D is perhaps TRBD2 (7 bases). Germline loops: CDR1 ENHRY, CDR2 SYGVKD. The CDR3 extends over 14 amino acids. V shed 9 bases and J shed 2 bases, with 14 bases lying between them. In DNA, the CDR3 is TGTGCCATTGGGCGCGGGGGCCCCTACAATGAGCAGTTCTTC. The encoded protein is CAIGRGGPYNEQFF.

The genes are TRBV27 and TRBJ1-5, with no clear D. With 2 bases removed from V and 7 bases from J, the gap between germline ends came to 6 bases. The CDR3 covers 12 residues. From germline, CDR1 is MNHEY and CDR2 SMNVEV (reference sequence). Written as DNA, the CDR3 is TGTGCCAGCAGTTTACGGGGACAGCCCCAGCATTTT. Its translation: CASSLRGQPQHF.

The chain recombines TRBV6-6 with TRBJ1-2; no firm D call. Germline values: CDR1 MNHNY, CDR2 SVGAGI (reference sequence). This CDR3 is 11 amino acids long. The ends were cut back, 8 bases at V and 6 bases at J, with 10 bases in the middle. The CDR3 region has the DNA TGTGCCAGCGGAGACCTGGATGGCTACACCTTC. Protein product: CASGDLDGYTF.

This clone was found a few times. This chain connects TRBV5-1 to TRBJ2-3; unclear D gene. Trimming shortened V by 0 bases and J by 0 bases, and 8 bases separated the two germline ends. The CDR3 totals 15 residues. Germline loops: CDR1 SGHRS, CDR2 YFSETQ. The CDR3 protein is CASSLVPSSTDTQYF. The CDR3 nucleotides are TGCGCCAGCAGCTTGGTTCCCTCTAGCACAGATACGCAGTATTTT.

The chain combines TRBV29-1 with TRBJ2-2; 11 bases match TRBD2. This CDR3 has 15 residues. With 5 bases clipped from V and 5 bases from J, the junction kept 7 bases outside the gene matches. CDR1 is SQVTM, CDR2 ANQGSEA, per germline. The chain's CDR3 is CSVFLAGGPTGELFF. CDR3 DNA sequence: TGCAGCGTTTTCTTAGCGGGGGGGCCTACCGGGGAGCTGTTTTTT.

CDR3 sequence: CASREPGEWGYTF. CDR3 in DNA: TGTGCCAGCAGGGAACCGGGAGAATGGGGCTACACCTTC. The chain combines TRBV11-2 with TRBJ1-2, with unresolved D. Germline values: CDR1 SGHAT, CDR2 FQNNGV. This CDR3 has 13 residues. V was trimmed by 6 bases and J by 8 bases, leaving 16 bases between them.

This chain joins TRBV27 and TRBJ1-5; D may be TRBD1 (5 bases). Trimming took 0 bases from V and 3 from J, leaving 12 bases between them. This CDR3 region has 16 residues. Germline V gene data show CDR1 as MNHEY and CDR2 as SMNVEV (reference sequence). The CDR3 nucleotides are TGTGCCAGCAGTTTATCAAGCGACAGAATCAATCAGCCCCAGCATTTT. Protein sequence: CASSLSSDRINQPQHF.

This clone was found once. The CDR3 region is CASSIGYSPNSYNEQFF. CDR3 sequence (DNA): TGTGCCAGCAGCATCGGATACAGCCCAAACTCCTACAATGAGCAGTTCTTC. This chain links TRBV28 with TRBJ2-1; D unclear. Trimming took 6 bases from V and 0 from J, leaving 18 bases between them. Per germline, CDR1 MDHEN and CDR2 SYDVKM. The CDR3 runs 17 residues.

This sequence joins TRBV19 and TRBJ2-1; perhaps TRBD1 as D (6 bases). The CDR3 contains 15 residues. V lost 3 bases, J lost 4 bases, and 13 bases lay in between. Germline assignment: CDR1 LNHDA and CDR2 SQIVND (reference sequence). The CDR3 spells CASSISGDFYNEQFF. CDR3 DNA sequence: TGTGCCAGTAGTATTTCAGGGGATTTTTACAATGAGCAGTTCTTC.

The rearrangement joins TRBV27 to TRBJ2-6, with 8 positions matching TRBD1. CDR3 length equals 17 residues. The ends lost 6 bases at V and 2 bases at J; junction bases unmatched: 9. Germline CDR1 and CDR2: MNHEY and SMNVEV (reference sequence). The DNA for the CDR3 is TGTGCCAGCAGCCGGACAGGGAGGATTGCTGGGGCCAACGTCCTGACTTTC. Its protein is CASSRTGRIAGANVLTF.